The T cell receptor beta chain described here comes from a study of cytomegalovirus exposure and HLA in healthy donors (dated by TCRdb to 2017 to 2019). Study-level background: An earlier analysis of several hundred of the donors reported 250 to 300 Gb of sequence data and 117 million unique TCR beta sequences obtained from roughly 180 million T cells. To predict cytomegalovirus infection status, the study combined high-throughput TCR immunosequencing, statistical association of individual TCRs with disease status, and machine learning. An early release covering roughly 580 HLA-typed donors comprised around 300 gigabases of sequencing data and tens of millions of unique TCR sequences. To decide whether each TCR beta V gene segment behaved as functional or pseudogenic, an earlier analysis of 587 of the donors relied on high-throughput TCR beta sequencing. Donor age, sex, ethnicity and CMV serostatus were compiled together with the repertoire data. Every discovery cohort repertoire had been produced on one sequencing platform. Typing coverage differed by locus: A, B, C, DRB1 and DQB1 were typed in about 629-640 donors, DQA1 in roughly 510, DPA1 in approximately 610, and DPB1 in just under 480. The study profiled the T cell repertoires of hundreds of subjects by immunosequencing and related them to cytomegalovirus serostatus. In the later analysis, no new phenotypic data were used to find candidate immune exposures; instead, reliance was placed on TCR beta sequences and their occurrence across donors. A later analysis re-examined previously published TCR beta repertoires from 500 to 700 donors and added high-resolution HLA genotyping to investigate patterns of TCR occurrence. The study aimed to test whether signatures of past pathogen exposure could be identified by cataloging public T cell receptors. On average, 235,054 unique TCR beta nucleotide sequences were sequenced per donor among a few hundred genotyped donors of the cohort, with roughly 18% of those sequences being non-productive. Of the roughly 400 genotyped donors, more than 75% were placed in the genetic ancestry cluster associated with self-reported Caucasian donors. Roughly five DR-DQ haplotypes were handled as single units for association and clustering because linkage in the cohort was strong. Along with the approximately 650-subject first cohort, a separate validation cohort of some 130 different subjects was used. Both class I and class II loci were covered by HLA typing, at four-digit resolution. A later genetic analysis used genome-wide SNP genotypes for about 60% of the roughly 670 donors, treating that subset as a discovery cohort. Study-wide conclusions, independent of this receptor: Roughly uniform sequencing depth across donors was assumed in presence/absence analyses, although this assumption may not hold. A later analysis reported that several top co-occurrence clusters appeared linked to parvovirus B19, influenza, CMV and Epstein-Barr virus. Most CMV-associated TCR beta chains appeared to be HLA-restricted in a later analysis, and the HLA associations seemed to be driven largely by CMV exposure. In a later analysis, the rate of TCR association differed among HLA loci, with DRB1 alleles having the most associated TCRs and HLA-C alleles having the fewest. The study gave a list of 150 to 200 TCR beta chains associated with cytomegalovirus. In both the original and validation cohorts, the classifier was reported to diagnose cytomegalovirus status with high specificity and sensitivity. A further reported finding was that TCR beta sequences accurately predicted the HLA-A and HLA-B alleles for most subjects in the first cohort. Only TCR beta chains were sequenced in this cohort, and the absence of alpha or paired-chain data limited detectable features. CMV serostatus was the only immune exposure information available for the cohort. In vitro tests confirmed that a few of the cytomegalovirus-associated TCR beta chains recognize cytomegalovirus antigens. HLA typing was unavailable for some donors at each locus, so association tests used only the typed subset. The sequencing pipeline was judged likely to have produced a cluster of highly shared sequence variants as a technical artifact. Across donors, most TCR sequences were observed very rarely, whereas some public TCRs were present in many individuals. In a later genetic analysis, a missense DCLRE1C variant was associated with V-gene and J-gene trimming of TCR beta chains, and the association was replicated in an independent cohort. Linkage disequilibrium might explain the correlated functional status among segregating V segments, but an unknown experimental factor could not be excluded. When HLA alleles, especially DR and DQ, strongly co-occurred, TCR associations were difficult to assign to individual alleles. Specific HLA alleles were associated with 15,000 to 20,000 TCR beta sequences at a false discovery rate of 0.05 in a later analysis. Some IMGT-functional V segments, including TRBV6-2 and TRBV6-3, could not be distinguished by the 87-base-pair reads and were therefore excluded. According to the authors, the approach could potentially be generalized to other disease states and immunological phenotypes. The earlier analysis of a few hundred of the donors excluded 15 to 20 rarely observed V segments, including chromosome 9 orphons, because counts were too low. Compared with the approximately 700-donor mean, donors in an Asian-associated ancestry cluster had fewer N-insertions in productive TCRs, according to a later genetic analysis. In an earlier analysis of approximately 590 of the donors, most TCR beta V segments appeared in productive rearrangements about 90% or about 30% of the time, broadly matching IMGT annotations. A later analysis found that HLA-associated TCR beta chains were more clonally expanded and had lower generation probabilities than equally common non-associated chains.

Libraries were constructed by the immunoSEQ multiplex PCR assay. For the multiplex PCR, a mixture combining 60 forward primers for TCR Vbeta segments and 13 reverse primers for TCR Jbeta segments was used. The CDR3 region of rearranged TCR beta genes was amplified from genomic DNA with a multiplex PCR assay. Amplified TCR beta libraries were sequenced as 87-base-pair reads on the Illumina HiSeq System. The study's own analysis went as follows. Across the roughly 640 repertoires, a later analysis counted tens of millions of unique TCR beta chains, around 10 million of which were shared by at least two donors. A nearest-neighbor algorithm error-corrected the raw reads and collapsed the reads into unique sequences, merging closely related sequences to remove PCR and sequencing errors. Alignment of CDR3 sequences to IMGT reference sequences was used to assign V, D and J gene segments. For a sequence to be retained, a match of at least six nucleotides to both a V gene segment and a J gene segment was required. A rearrangement counted as productive if the CDR3 had no stop codons and remained in frame with V and J, and every other rearrangement counted as non-productive. CDR3 was defined by IMGT convention, running from the second conserved V-encoded cysteine to the conserved J-encoded phenylalanine. In an earlier analysis of just under 600 of the donors, sequences lacking an unambiguous match to a single V gene segment were excluded. An earlier analysis of a few hundred of the donors called V segments functional above 56.7% productive rearrangements and segregating when the between-donor standard deviation exceeded 5%. A statistical classification framework was built for diagnosing cytomegalovirus status from the catalog of TCR beta chain sequences. V and J gene assignment, in a later analysis, came from comparing TCR nucleotide sequences with IMGT/GENE-DB human TR gene sequences. A later analysis assigned CDR3 sequences and most-parsimonious VDJ recombination scenarios with the TCRdist pipeline. In a later analysis, every TCR beta chain was defined by the combination of its CDR3 amino acid sequence and its V-gene family, and reads without a unique V-gene family were dropped. In a later analysis, approximately 640 highly shared, low-generation-probability nucleotide sequences were removed to address suspected cross-contamination and a sequencing artifact. In a later analysis, a clonal expansion index was calculated for each public chain from normalized within-repertoire ranks of inferred template counts. Generation probabilities in a later analysis came from a VDJ recombination model fitted to out-of-frame rearrangements, and those results were checked against IGoR. A later analysis scored TCR-TCR, TCR-HLA and TCR-CMV co-occurrence with hypergeometric tests, applying a repertoire-size bias correction to TCR pairs. To estimate false discovery rates, a later analysis permuted the HLA or CMV assignments 20 times. A later analysis grouped co-occurring TCRs with DBSCAN, adding TCRdist sequence similarity when clustering within HLA-allele-positive subsets. Repertoires with fewer than 30,000 or more than 120,000 public chains were left out of co-occurrence clustering, as were five repertoires with anomalous nucleotide sharing. TCRdb took over this immuneACCESS table, retaining in-frame rearrangements with V and J assigned. Such tables are incomplete; in checked studies, under half of the missing clones stem from an unresolved V gene, and the remainder is unexplained. The DNA was the basis for D and trimming; V, J and clone size are from that table. Present in this sample are 100,000 to 150,000 clones, more than 55% of which were seen just once. The top ten clonotypes cover approximately 1.4% of the sample.

CDR1 and CDR2 (SGDLS, YYNGEE) derive from the germline V gene. The CDR3 measures 14 amino acids from cysteine to phenylalanine. Just CDR3 DNA is preserved here, 42 bases in frame from base 1. Cut back by 1 base and 1 base, the V and J ends lie 8 bases apart. Worth noting for this clone: Its binding antigen is unknown. No much larger clonotype is one base removed from it; base qualities were not supplied.

In total, over 600 healthy bone marrow donors made up the cohort. All cohort members were sampled while nominally healthy, although unrecorded immune exposures were likely present. The donor was CMV seronegative and was included in the group of a few hundred seronegative cohort members. Every donor gave a peripheral blood sample, and the peripheral blood mononuclear cells from that sample were used for TCR beta sequencing. The Qiagen DNeasy Blood Extraction Kit was used to extract genomic DNA from the blood cell samples. This receptor was taken from a man aged 18-30 years in good health and CMV-seronegative. The sequence is built from TRBV9 and TRBJ1-1, with the D gene too uncertain to name. The sample comprised PBMCs. The CDR3 protein: CASSVTPTNTEAFF. The nucleotide sequence reads TGTGCCAGCAGCGTAACTCCCACGAACACTGAAGCTTTCTTT.